One and the same sample provided the 25 T cell receptor beta chains below, sequenced in a study of blood T cell repertoires in COVID-19. Sequenced by immunoSEQ multiplex PCR; TCRdb stores in-frame clones only, minus some. Of about 75,000 clones listed, roughly 90% were seen once; the top ten hold around 2.6%. Specimen: peripheral blood. These receptors were taken from a human donor in a cohort sampled during active COVID-19.

J is TRBJ2-7 and V is TRBV27, with a weak D call TRBD1 (6 bases). Germline CDR1 is MNHEY and CDR2 is SMNVEV (reference sequence). Deletions cut 6 bases from V and 0 bases from J, with 15 bases between. This CDR3 has 15 residues. The CDR3 region is CASSTKRDISYEQYF. As DNA, the CDR3 is TGTGCCAGCAGCACAAAACGGGACATCTCCTACGAGCAGTACTTC.

The rearrangement uses TRBV7-9 and TRBJ2-7; TRBD1 matches 8 bases. Losses at the gene ends were 5 bases for V and 9 bases for J; bases not matched to a gene: 9. The CDR3 extends over 13 amino acids. Germline V gene lookup returns CDR1 SEHNR and CDR2 FQNEAQ (reference sequence). For the CDR3, the DNA is TGTGCCAGCAGCCCGGACAGGGTGGCGTTGCAGTACTTC. Amino acid sequence: CASSPDRVALQYF.

The V call is TRBV7-6, the J call TRBJ1-4; TRBD1 agrees at 8 bases. Germline CDR1 SGHVS, CDR2 FNYEAQ. Trimming removed 4 bases from V and 6 bases from J; junction bases left unmatched: 13. CDR3 size: 17 residues. The CDR3 here is CASSSLTGVELDEKLFF. The DNA for the CDR3 is TGTGCCAGCAGCTCACTGACAGGGGTTGAGCTGGATGAAAAACTGTTTTTT.

The chain joins TRBV28 to TRBJ2-7; D is unresolved. The CDR3 is 17 residues long. With 3 bases removed from V and 3 bases from J, the gap between germline ends came to 21 bases. Looked up from germline, CDR1 is MDHEN and CDR2 is SYDVKM. DNA for the CDR3: TGTGCCAGCAGTTTTGGCAAGATGGTAGCCCTTTTCTACGAGCAGTACTTC. Its protein product is CASSFGKMVALFYEQYF.

The rearrangement links TRBV18 to TRBJ1-3, with a possible D match to TRBD1 (6 bases). V was shortened by 1 base and J by 0 bases, with 13 bases between the two germline ends. The CDR3 covers 17 residues. Germline V lookup: CDR1 KGHSH, CDR2 LQKENI. The CDR3: CASSPRAGESSGNTIYF. CDR3 DNA: TGTGCCAGCTCACCACGGGCAGGGGAAAGCTCTGGAAACACCATATATTTT.

The chain recombines TRBV2 with TRBJ2-7, with a tentative D call TRBD2 (6 bases). V gave up 8 bases and J gave up 1 base, with 30 bases separating them. From germline, CDR1 is SNHLY and CDR2 FYNNEI. The CDR3 is made up of 19 amino acids. Here the CDR3 reads CASGGLFERTSRLSYEQYF. The CDR3, as DNA: TGTGCCAGCGGCGGACTATTCGAGCGGACCTCCCGACTATCCTACGAGCAGTACTTC.

This clone turned up a few times. V is TRBV7-6 and J is TRBJ1-5, with 8 positions matching TRBD1. Germline assignment: CDR1 SGHVS and CDR2 FNYEAQ. CDR3 length: 17 residues. J was trimmed by 3 bases and V by 2 bases; bases with no gene match: 9. The CDR3: CASSLHPGQAINQPQHF. The CDR3 DNA reads as TGTGCCAGCAGCTTACATCCGGGACAGGCAATCAATCAGCCCCAGCATTTT.

This clone was observed once. The chain carries TRBV19 and TRBJ1-2, with D maybe TRBD1 (6 bases). V lost 7 bases and J 0 bases, leaving 24 bases between the germline ends. This CDR3 spans 18 amino acids. The germline V gene has CDR1 LNHDA and CDR2 SQIVND (reference sequence). The CDR3 spells CASKPYREKGRTNYGYTF. The CDR3 DNA reads TGTGCCAGTAAACCATACAGGGAAAAGGGGCGGACTAACTATGGCTACACCTTC.

The chain joins TRBV27 to TRBJ2-7; perhaps TRBD2 as D (6 bases). The V gene lost 5 bases and the J gene lost 0 bases, with 14 bases spanning the gap. This CDR3 contains 15 residues. CDR1 and CDR2 from the germline V gene are MNHEY and SMNVEV (reference sequence). The CDR3 DNA reads as TGTGCCAGCAGTCAAGTAGCGGCTAGCTCCTACGAGCAGTACTTC. Translating gives CASSQVAASSYEQYF.

The chain recombines TRBV5-1 with TRBJ2-1; possibly TRBD1 for D (6 bases). The length of the CDR3 is 15 residues. Germline assignment: CDR1 SGHRS and CDR2 YFSETQ. V lost 3 bases to trimming and J lost 2 bases, with 12 bases between them. The CDR3 loop reads CASSWGRTAYNEQFF. CDR3 DNA sequence: TGCGCCAGCAGCTGGGGACGGACAGCCTACAATGAGCAGTTCTTC.

This rearrangement joins TRBV11-3 to TRBJ2-1, with 8 positions matching TRBD1. Trimming took 5 bases from V and 0 from J; bases not matched to a gene: 6. The germline V gene encodes CDR1 SGHNT and CDR2 YENEEA. The CDR3 has 16 residues. The CDR3 protein is CASSTGGTSSYNEQFF. CDR3 bases: TGTGCCAGCAGCACAGGGGGGACAAGCTCCTACAATGAGCAGTTCTTC.

The gene calls are TRBV29-1 and TRBJ2-1; 7 nucleotides agree with TRBD1. Germline V lookup: CDR1 SQVTM, CDR2 ANQGSEA. CDR3 length: 12 amino acids. The ends lost 7 bases at V and 5 bases at J; junction bases unmatched: 5. The CDR3 nucleotides read TGCAGCGGCGGACAGGCGAACAATGAGCAGTTCTTC. As protein: CSGGQANNEQFF.

Only one count was recorded for this clone. V is TRBV5-4 and J is TRBJ2-5, with D perhaps matching TRBD1 (5 bases). The germline V gene encodes CDR1 SGHNT and CDR2 YYREEE (reference sequence). Trimming pared 2 bases from V and 5 bases from J, leaving 10 bases between. The CDR3 loop spans 13 amino acids. The CDR3 nucleotides are TGTGCCAGCAGCTTAACAGGCGCCGAGACCCAGTACTTC. This sequence encodes CASSLTGAETQYF.

The V call is TRBV27, the J call TRBJ2-1; 7 positions match TRBD1. This CDR3 is built from 14 residues. Germline V gene data show CDR1 as MNHEY and CDR2 as SMNVEV (reference sequence). The junction had 5 bases not matched to a gene; V was cut back by 6 bases and J by 3 bases. CDR3 region: CASRKGQNYNEQFF. Here the CDR3 DNA reads TGTGCCAGCAGGAAGGGACAGAACTACAATGAGCAGTTCTTC.

This chain's CDR3 is CASSRPRQETYGYTF. The CDR3 nucleotides read TGTGCCAGCAGCCGCCCCAGACAGGAAACCTATGGCTACACCTTC. The chain joins TRBV5-4 to TRBJ1-2, with D perhaps matching TRBD1 (6 bases). The germline V gene has CDR1 SGHNT and CDR2 YYREEE (reference sequence). The CDR3 contains 15 residues. The V and J ends lost 4 bases and 4 bases respectively, with 17 bases between them.

The V call is TRBV7-2, the J call TRBJ1-4, with no clear D. V was pared by 2 bases and J by 3 bases, with 7 bases between. Germline loops: CDR1 SGHTA, CDR2 FQGNSA. CDR3 size: 14 residues. The DNA of the CDR3 is TGTGCCAGCAGCTTAAATGGAGCTAATGAAAAACTGTTTTTT. As protein: CASSLNGANEKLFF.

The chain employs TRBV7-2 and TRBJ1-2; a weak D match, TRBD1 (5 bases). Germline loops: CDR1 SGHTA, CDR2 FQGNSA. The length of the CDR3 is 14 residues. V lost 1 base and J 2 bases, leaving 8 bases between the germline ends. For the CDR3, the DNA is TGTGCCAGCAGCTTAGGGTCAGGGAACTATGGCTACACCTTC. As protein: CASSLGSGNYGYTF.

The CDR3 here is CASQLTPLNTGELFF. DNA for the CDR3: TGCGCCAGCCAACTGACACCTTTAAACACCGGGGAGCTGTTTTTT. This chain links TRBV5-1 with TRBJ2-2; D gene ambiguous. Germline V gene data show CDR1 as SGHRS and CDR2 as YFSETQ. Trimming stripped 7 bases from V and 2 bases from J, with 15 bases between. This CDR3 region has 15 residues.

Comments on this clone: Other DNA sequences in the sample encode the same CDR3. V and J are TRBV9 and TRBJ1-2, with D maybe TRBD1 (6 bases). The CDR3 spans 14 residues. The germline V gene has CDR1 SGDLS and CDR2 YYNGEE. V lost 4 bases, J lost 2 bases, and 12 bases lay in between. The CDR3 is CASSPRTANYGYTF. For the CDR3, the DNA is TGTGCCAGCAGCCCTAGGACAGCCAACTATGGCTACACCTTC.

This clone was found once. The V gene is TRBV12-5, the J gene TRBJ2-5, with D possibly TRBD1 on 6 matching bases. Germline loops: CDR1 LGHNT, CDR2 FRNRAP. V lost 5 bases, J lost 2 bases, and 18 bases lay in between. CDR3 length equals 16 residues. This CDR3 is CASGRHRVRGQETQYF. CDR3 coding DNA: TGTGCTAGTGGTCGTCACAGGGTAAGGGGGCAAGAGACCCAGTACTTC.

The V and J genes are TRBV6-5 and TRBJ1-2, with no clear D. With 2 bases removed from V and 5 bases from J, the gap between germline ends came to 9 bases. This CDR3 region has 13 residues. Germline CDR1 MNHEY, CDR2 SVGAGI. CDR3 sequence (DNA): TGTGCCAGCAGTTACGACGGGAATTATGGCTACACCTTC. Protein: CASSYDGNYGYTF.

CDR3 coding DNA: TGCGCCAGCAGCTCTAAAGGACTGTTTTACGAGCAGTACTTC. As protein: CASSSKGLFYEQYF. The V call is TRBV4-1, the J call TRBJ2-7; TRBD2 is a possible D gene (5 bases). Germline CDR1 is MGHRA and CDR2 is YSYEKL. The CDR3 covers 14 residues. Trimming left V 5 bases short and J 4 bases short, with 15 bases between.

The chain combines TRBV3-1 (or the pseudogene TRBV3-2) with TRBJ2-7; D is perhaps TRBD2 (6 bases). Looked up from germline, CDR1 is LGHDT and CDR2 is YNNKEL (reference sequence). Deletions cut 3 bases from V and 1 base from J, with 16 bases between. This CDR3 has 16 amino acids. The CDR3 bases are TGTGCCAGCAGCCACAGAAATTCCGGGGGTTCCTACGAGCAGTACTTC. Translating it yields CASSHRNSGGSYEQYF.

CDR3 loop: CASSRIRDYLETQYF. The CDR3 coding sequence is TGTGCCAGCTCCCGAATAAGAGACTACTTAGAGACCCAGTACTTC. The V and J genes are TRBV18 and TRBJ2-5, with a tentative D call TRBD2 (5 bases). Germline CDR1 KGHSH, CDR2 LQKENI. The CDR3 has 15 amino acids. V dropped 6 bases and J dropped 4 bases, with 18 bases sitting between them.

The genes are TRBV1 and TRBJ1-6; whether TRBD1, the table's D call, matches the DNA was not checked. TRBV1 is labeled a pseudogene. This CDR3 is built from 18 residues. CDR3 in DNA: TGCACCAGCAGCCTGCTGTCCCAATCGCAGGGGGCTAATTCACCCCTCCACTTT. Its protein product is CTSSLLSQSQGANSPLHF.